This TCR beta chain is from a study of cytomegalovirus exposure and HLA in healthy donors. Vbeta (60) and Jbeta (13) primers were used in the PCR. Profiling relied on immunoSEQ multiplex PCR, and the TCRdb table lists in-frame clones only, not all of them. This sample has tens of thousands of clones; over 70% occur once, and the top ten carry roughly 5%. With 2 bases removed from V and 1 base from J, the gap between germline ends came to 14 bases. Germline loops: CDR1 MNHNY, CDR2 SVGAGI (reference sequence). CDR3 length: 16 residues. J is TRBJ1-2 and V is TRBV6-6; maybe TRBD1 (6 bases). This TCR came from a male donor in good health and CMV-seropositive. The sequenced sample was PBMCs. CDR3 bases: TGTGCCAGCAGTTACGGGGCAGGGGATTTTAACTATGGCTACACCTTC. Its translation: CASSYGAGDFNYGYTF.